Below are 18 T cell receptor beta chains sequenced from a single sample in a study of blood T cell repertoires in COVID-19. Sequencing was performed with immunoSEQ multiplex PCR; in TCRdb, only in-frame clones are kept and a portion is missing. The table includes fewer than 500,000 clones, roughly nine tenths detected once. The sample consisted of PBMCs or T cells enriched from blood (not recorded which). These receptors were collected from a woman aged 18-29 years who had recovered from COVID-19.

This clone was recorded once. The J gene is TRBJ1-2, the V gene TRBV28; D unresolved. Germline CDR1 is MDHEN and CDR2 is SYDVKM. The CDR3 is 11 amino acids. V was clipped by 3 bases and J by 8 bases, with 7 bases between them. The CDR3 DNA follows: TGTGCCAGCAGTTTCATTCGGGGCTACACCTTC. It translates to CASSFIRGYTF.

The chain carries TRBV7-2 and TRBJ1-1, with unresolved D. The V end lost 1 base, the J end lost 8 bases, and 11 bases lay between the germline ends. There are 13 residues in the CDR3. The germline CDR1 and CDR2 sequences are SGHTA and FQGNSA. The CDR3 loop reads CASSLDRYREAFF. The CDR3 nucleotides are TGTGCCAGCAGCTTAGACAGATATAGAGAAGCTTTCTTT.

The CDR3 DNA sequence: TGCGCCAGCAGCTCGGACGGCCAGGGGTATGGCTACACCTTC. This gives the protein CASSSDGQGYGYTF. The genes are TRBV5-1 and TRBJ1-2; possibly TRBD1 for D (6 bases). This CDR3 is 14 amino acids long. Germline loops: CDR1 SGHRS, CDR2 YFSETQ. V was pared by 3 bases and J by 5 bases, with 14 bases between. The full variable domain, rest sourced from reference TRBV5-1 and TRBJ1-2, is KAGVTQTPRYLIKTRGQQVTLSCSPISGHRSVSWYQQTPGQGLQFLFEYFSETQRNKGNFPGRFSGRQFSNSRSEMNVSTLELGDSALYLCASSSDGQGYGYTFGSGTRLTVV.

The genes are TRBV5-1 and TRBJ1-4; TRBD1 matches at 7 bases. Trimming cost V 4 bases and J 3 bases; bases outside gene matches: 9. This CDR3 has 16 amino acids. Germline V gene sequence: CDR1 SGHRS, CDR2 YFSETQ. CDR3 in amino acids: CASSADPGTANEKLFF. The CDR3 coding sequence is TGCGCCAGCAGCGCGGATCCCGGGACAGCTAATGAAAAACTGTTTTTT.

The rearrangement links TRBV5-1 to TRBJ2-1, with 9 bases matching TRBD1. V lost 2 bases and J lost 12; bases outside the gene matches: 3. The CDR3 extends over 12 amino acids. Germline loops: CDR1 SGHRS, CDR2 YFSETQ. The CDR3: CASSFDRGWQFF. The CDR3 DNA reads TGCGCCAGCAGCTTCGACAGGGGGTGGCAGTTCTTC.

The chain is built from TRBV5-1 and TRBJ1-2; weak D call: TRBD1 (5 bases). Germline V gene lookup returns CDR1 SGHRS and CDR2 YFSETQ. The V end lost 0 bases, the J end lost 6 bases, and 12 bases lay between the germline ends. The CDR3 length is 14 residues. The CDR3 protein is CASSLAGGANGYTF. As DNA, the CDR3 is TGCGCCAGCAGCTTGGCCGGCGGGGCTAATGGCTACACCTTC.

The chain is built from TRBV27 and TRBJ2-5, with a tentative D call TRBD1 (6 bases). Germline CDR1 and CDR2: MNHEY and SMNVEV (reference sequence). Trimming removed 8 bases from V and 2 bases from J, with 12 bases in between. The CDR3 loop spans 13 amino acids. The CDR3 loop is CASSYDRQETQYF. The CDR3 DNA reads as TGTGCCAGCTCCTACGACAGGCAAGAGACCCAGTACTTC.

Notes on this clone: Other DNA variants within this sample encode the same CDR3. The chain has TRBV29-1 and TRBJ2-1; 11 bases map to TRBD2. Trimming took 5 bases from V and 6 from J; bases not matched to a gene: 0. In germline, CDR1 is SQVTM, CDR2 ANQGSEA. The CDR3 extends over 12 amino acids. The CDR3 spells CSVLAGGNEQFF. The CDR3 nucleotides read TGCAGCGTTCTAGCGGGGGGCAATGAGCAGTTCTTC.

The rearrangement links TRBV7-6 to TRBJ2-1, with 12 bases matching TRBD2. This CDR3 region has 16 residues. Trimming cost V 7 bases and J 2 bases; bases outside gene matches: 6. Germline CDR1 is SGHVS and CDR2 is FNYEAQ. CDR3 DNA sequence: TGTGCCAGCACTATACTAGCGGGGGGCGCCTACAATGAGCAGTTCTTC. It yields the protein CASTILAGGAYNEQFF.

V usage is TRBV11-2 and J usage is TRBJ2-1, with 10 bases lining up with TRBD2. V lost 2 bases to trimming and J lost 5 bases; unmatched junction nucleotides: 3. This CDR3 contains 15 residues. Germline CDR1 reads SGHAT; CDR2 reads FQNNGV. The CDR3 is CASSLSGGGHNEQFF. CDR3 nucleotide sequence: TGTGCCAGCAGCTTAAGCGGGGGGGGCCACAATGAGCAGTTCTTC. The variable domain in full, completed from reference TRBV11-2 and TRBJ2-1, reads EAGVAQSPRYKIIEKRQSVAFWCNPISGHATLYWYQQILGQGPKLLIQFQNNGVVDDSQLPKDRFSAERLKGVDSTLKIQPAKLEDSAVYLCASSLSGGGHNEQFFGPGTRLTVL.

The chain employs TRBV3-1 (or the pseudogene TRBV3-2) and TRBJ2-7, with a possible D match to TRBD2 (6 bases). The CDR3 contains 14 residues. Trimming stripped 6 bases from V and 1 base from J, with 13 bases between. CDR1 LGHDT and CDR2 YNNKEL come from the germline V gene (reference sequence). CDR3 sequence (DNA): TGTGCCAGCAGTCCGACTAGAACATCCTACGAGCAGTACTTC. The encoded protein is CASSPTRTSYEQYF.

The chain recombines TRBV4-1 with TRBJ1-2, with D possibly TRBD1 on 5 matching bases. Germline-derived CDR1 and CDR2 are MGHRA and YSYEKL. The CDR3 is 15 residues long. Trimming removed 3 bases at V and 8 bases at J, with 19 bases between. The CDR3 nucleotides read TGCGCCAGCAGCCACGTCCTTTCCACGGGGGGAGGCTACACCTTC. It encodes CASSHVLSTGGGYTF.

The J gene is TRBJ2-2, the V gene TRBV11-2; the match to TRBD1 covers 7 bases. This CDR3 is 16 amino acids long. V gave up 3 bases and J gave up 0 bases; unmatched junction bases: 4. Germline assignment: CDR1 SGHAT and CDR2 FQNNGV. The CDR3 DNA reads as TGTGCCAGCAGCTTTGACAGGGCCCCGAACACCGGGGAGCTGTTTTTT. Protein sequence: CASSFDRAPNTGELFF.

The chain joins TRBV18 to TRBJ2-7; 9 nucleotides align to TRBD1. The germline CDR1 and CDR2 sequences are KGHSH and LQKENI. This CDR3 region has 15 residues. V lost 2 bases, J lost 2 bases, and 4 bases stayed unmatched. The CDR3 reads CASSPGGDRAYEQYF. For the CDR3, the DNA is TGTGCCAGCTCACCAGGAGGGGACAGGGCCTACGAGCAGTACTTC. Complete variable domain (other parts from reference TRBV18 and TRBJ2-7): NAGVMQNPRHLVRRRGQEARLRCSPMKGHSHVYWYRQLPEEGLKFMVYLQKENIIDESGMPKERFSAEFPKEGPSILRIQQVVRGDSAAYFCASSPGGDRAYEQYFGPGTRLTVT.

The CDR3 here is CASSLVNSYNEQFF. CDR3 DNA: TGTGCCAGCAGCTTGGTAAACTCCTACAATGAGCAGTTCTTC. V is TRBV5-8 and J is TRBJ2-1; no reliable D call. Germline assignment: CDR1 SGHTS and CDR2 YDEGEE. Trimming took 0 bases from V and 0 from J, leaving 4 bases between them. The CDR3 consists of 14 residues.

Of note for this clone: At the DNA level, this CDR3 is encoded by other sequences in the same sample as well. V gene TRBV29-1 combines with J gene TRBJ1-1; TRBD1 might be the D (6 bases). V gave up 6 bases and J gave up 1 base, with 6 bases separating them. This CDR3 is 11 amino acids long. CDR1 is SQVTM and CDR2 is ANQGSEA in the germline V gene. The CDR3 DNA reads as TGCAGCGTGGGACAGAACACTGAAGCTTTCTTT. It specifies CSVGQNTEAFF.

The chain has TRBV2 and TRBJ1-5, with D unclear. The CDR3 spans 15 residues. Looked up from germline, CDR1 is SNHLY and CDR2 is FYNNEI. V was shortened by 1 base and J by 3 bases, with 10 bases between the two germline ends. The CDR3 reads CASSEGGAFNQPQHF. In DNA, the CDR3 is TGTGCCAGCAGTGAAGGGGGAGCGTTCAATCAGCCCCAGCATTTT.

CDR3 in DNA: TGTGCCAGCAGCTCGGGACAGACTACGGGCTACACCTTC. This gives the protein CASSSGQTTGYTF. V is TRBV2 and J is TRBJ1-2, with 7 bases fitting TRBD1. J lost 8 bases, V lost 6 bases, and 9 bases had no gene match. Germline V lookup: CDR1 SNHLY, CDR2 FYNNEI. The length of the CDR3 is 13 residues.